Listed below are T cell receptor beta chains from one sample, sequenced in a study of blood T cell repertoires in COVID-19. Here immunoSEQ multiplex PCR was the method, and the copy in TCRdb shows in-frame clones only, minus some. The sample yields some 120,000 clones, roughly nine tenths seen once. The sequenced sample consisted of peripheral blood. The receptors were gathered from a man aged 55 to 70 with COVID-19, enrolled during active disease. CDR3s include the opening cysteine and the closing phenylalanine or tryptophan. D genes are given only for firm matches. Some rows have no size entry. The others give once, few or many, or a class for an expanded clone.

TRBV2	TRBD1	.	TRBJ1-6	TGTGCCAGCCACGGGACAGGGCATTCACCCCTCCACTTT	CASHGTGHSPLHF
TRBV27	TRBD1	.	TRBJ2-7	TGTGCCAGCAGTTTCTCCCCCCGGCGACAGGGGGGATACGAGCAGTACTTC	CASSFSPRRQGGYEQYF
TRBV7-2	TRBD2	.	TRBJ2-7	TGTGCCAGCACCCCGGGGGGGGAACTCTACGAGCAGTACTTC	CASTPGGELYEQYF
TRBV18	TRBD1	.	TRBJ2-3	TGTGCCAGCTCACCACCGACCGGGACAGGGGCCACAGATACGCAGTATTTT	CASSPPTGTGATDTQYF
TRBV7-9	.	.	TRBJ2-5	TGTGCCAGCAGCTCCGGGAGCTACCAAGAGACCCAGTACTTC	CASSSGSYQETQYF
TRBV9	TRBD1	.	TRBJ2-7	TGTGCCAGCAGCGTCTCCGGGACAGATGACGAGCAGTACTTC	CASSVSGTDDEQYF
TRBV5-4	TRBD2	once	TRBJ2-2	TGTGCCAGCAGCACGGGACTAGCGTTCGCGAACACCGGGGAGCTGTTTTTT	CASSTGLAFANTGELFF
TRBV15	TRBD2	.	TRBJ2-1	TGTGCCACCAGCAGAGATTGGGAGGGTCTGGGTGAGCAGTTCTTC	CATSRDWEGLGEQFF
TRBV18	.	.	TRBJ2-6	TGTGCCAGCTCACCACTTAGTGGGCCTGGGGCCAACGTCCTGACTTTC	CASSPLSGPGANVLTF
TRBV3-1/TRBV3-2	.	.	TRBJ1-4	TGTGCCAGCAGCCAAGTTCGACATACTAATGAAAAACTGTTTTTT	CASSQVRHTNEKLFF
TRBV19	.	.	TRBJ1-1	TGTGCCAGTAGTATAAATCCAAACACTGAAGCTTTCTTT	CASSINPNTEAFF
TRBV6-5	TRBD1	.	TRBJ1-2	TGTGCCAGCAGTCCCGACCCAGGGGGATTCGGCTACACCTTC	CASSPDPGGFGYTF
TRBV15	.	.	TRBJ2-7	TGTGCCACCAGCAGAGATATAGACAGTATTCTGCCCTACGAGCAGTACTTC	CATSRDIDSILPYEQYF
TRBV28	.	.	TRBJ1-2	TGTGCCAGTCTCCCAGGGGAGGGGGGCTACACCTTC	CASLPGEGGYTF
TRBV11-2	TRBD1	.	TRBJ2-2	TGTGCCAGCAGCTTAGTCGCAGGGGGAAACACCGGGGAGCTGTTTTTT	CASSLVAGGNTGELFF
TRBV6-6	TRBD1	.	TRBJ1-5	TGTGCCAGCAGTTACGGTCGACAGGGGGATCAGCCCCAGCATTTT	CASSYGRQGDQPQHF
TRBV7-2	.	.	TRBJ1-6	TGTGCCAGCAGCTTAGCACGCCTATATAATTCACCCCTCCACTTT	CASSLARLYNSPLHF
TRBV10-3	TRBD1	.	TRBJ2-7	TGTGCCATCAGTGACTCAAGACAGGGCAGTCCCTACGAGCAGTACTTC	CAISDSRQGSPYEQYF
TRBV4-2	.	.	TRBJ1-2	TGTGCCAGCAGCCAAGATCTGGAGGGGCCCTATGGCTACACCTTC	CASSQDLEGPYGYTF
TRBV19	.	.	TRBJ2-2	TGTGCCAGTAGACCCACAGGTGAGGGGGAAACCGGGGAGCTGTTTTTT	CASRPTGEGETGELFF
TRBV29-1	TRBD2	.	TRBJ2-5	TGCAGCGTTGGGGGACTAGCGGGAGAGGAGACCCAGTACTTC	CSVGGLAGEETQYF
TRBV19	.	once	TRBJ1-2	TGTGCCAGTAGTACAAGGGGCAGGGAGGGCTATGGCTACACCTTC	CASSTRGREGYGYTF
TRBV7-7	.	.	TRBJ2-5	TGTGCTAGCAGCTGGACAGCCCAAGAGACCCAGTACTTC	CASSWTAQETQYF
TRBV27	TRBD1	once	TRBJ1-6	TGTGCCAGCACGACCCACGCTTCAGGGGGTCACTCACCCCTCCACTTT	CASTTHASGGHSPLHF
TRBV11-2	.	.	TRBJ1-6	TGTGCCAGCAGCCTATTAAATTCACCCCTCCACTTT	CASSLLNSPLHF
TRBV5-1	TRBD2	.	TRBJ2-1	TGCGCCAGCAGCCCGACACTAGCGGGAAACAATGAGCAGTTCTTC	CASSPTLAGNNEQFF
TRBV18	.	.	TRBJ1-3	TGTGCCAGCTCACCTCAGCAGGCCTCTGGAAACACCATATATTTT	CASSPQQASGNTIYF
TRBV19	TRBD1	.	TRBJ1-4	TGTGCCAGTAGTACGATACGGGGACAGGGGAGCGAAAAACTGTTTTTT	CASSTIRGQGSEKLFF
TRBV19	.	.	TRBJ1-2	TGTGCCAGTAGTATAGCACAGGCCGATGGCTACACCTTC	CASSIAQADGYTF